A selection of T cell receptor beta chains follows, all from one sample in a study of shared clonotypes between healthy human individuals. Clones were read by immunoSEQ multiplex PCR, and TCRdb kept only the in-frame ones, dropping some. The repertoire holds millions of clones, with roughly 96% as singletons. Sample: naive CD4+ T cells sorted from blood. These receptors originate from a man aged 18 to 30 in good health. Both conserved end residues are part of each CDR3. Fields, in order: V gene, D gene, clone size, J gene, CDR3 DNA, CDR3 protein. The D gene is left open where the match is weak. Clone size is shown for a subset of rows, as once, few, many or a class of expanded clone.

TRBV4-3	-	-	TRBJ2-3	TGCGCCAGCAGCCAAGGAGTTAGCTCTAGCACAGATACGCAGTATTTT	CASSQGVSSSTDTQYF
TRBV2	TRBD1	-	TRBJ2-2	TGTGCCAGCAGTTACGAGGGGGCGTACACCGGGGAGCTGTTTTTT	CASSYEGAYTGELFF
TRBV10-3	-	-	TRBJ2-7	TGTGCCATCAGTGAGGGATCCGGGACGGACTCCTACGAGCAGTACTTC	CAISEGSGTDSYEQYF
TRBV2	-	few	TRBJ1-3	TGTGCCAGCAGAAGCTCGAACTTTGGAAACACCATATATTTT	CASRSSNFGNTIYF
TRBV18	-	-	TRBJ2-7	TGTGCCAGCTCACCGGGACATCTTAGCTCCTACGAGCAGTACTTC	CASSPGHLSSYEQYF
TRBV7-9	-	-	TRBJ1-1	TGTGCCAGCACCGCTCGTGGGGGCACCGCGAACACTGAAGCTTTCTTT	CASTARGGTANTEAFF
TRBV10-1	TRBD2	-	TRBJ2-1	TGCGCCAGCAGTGCGTCTAGCGGGAGCCGCCTCTACAATGAGCAGTTCTTC	CASSASSGSRLYNEQFF
TRBV7-2	-	-	TRBJ2-5	TGTGCCAGCAGCTTGGACAGCGAAGAGACCCAGTACTTC	CASSLDSEETQYF
TRBV6-5	TRBD1	-	TRBJ1-1	TGTGCCAGCGGAGATAACAGGGGCTTGAACACTGAAGCTTTCTTT	CASGDNRGLNTEAFF
TRBV4-1	TRBD1	once	TRBJ2-2	TGCGCCAGCAGCCAAGATTCCGGGACAGCCGCGAACACCGGGGAGCTGTTTTTT	CASSQDSGTAANTGELFF
TRBV7-9	-	-	TRBJ2-1	TGTGCCAGCAGCTTAAGAAGCGGAGGATACAATGAGCAGTTCTTC	CASSLRSGGYNEQFF
TRBV5-1	-	-	TRBJ1-1	TGCGCCAGCAGCTCGGACCTACAGAACACTGAAGCTTTCTTT	CASSSDLQNTEAFF
TRBV7-9	TRBD1	-	TRBJ2-7	TGTGCCAGCAGCACGGGCCGGGACAGGGGACACGAGCAGTACTTC	CASSTGRDRGHEQYF
TRBV7-2	TRBD2	-	TRBJ2-7	TGTGCCAGCAGCATTAGTGGGACTAGCTTATACGAGCAGTACTTC	CASSISGTSLYEQYF
TRBV5-4	TRBD2	-	TRBJ2-2	TGTGCCAGCAGCTTGGCCCGAGAGAGACTAGCGGAGGCCGGGGAGCTGTTTTTT	CASSLARERLAEAGELFF
TRBV6-6	-	-	TRBJ1-1	TGTGCCAGCACTCTCCAGGGGAACACTGAAGCTTTCTTT	CASTLQGNTEAFF
TRBV6-1	-	-	TRBJ2-2	TGTGCCAGCAGTGAGTTTCCCCGGGAGCTGTTTTTT	CASSEFPRELFF
TRBV5-1	-	-	TRBJ2-2	TGCGCCAGCAGCACCGGAGGCGGGGAGCTGTTTTTT	CASSTGGGELFF
TRBV2	-	-	TRBJ2-3	TGTGCCAGCAGTCCTGGCACAGATACGCAGTATTTT	CASSPGTDTQYF
TRBV7-3	-	-	TRBJ1-5	TGTGCCAGCAATTCCAACAGGGACGGTCAGCCCCAGCATTTT	CASNSNRDGQPQHF
TRBV6-1	-	once	TRBJ1-1	TGTGCCAGCAGAAACAGGGTGAACACTGAAGCTTTCTTT	CASRNRVNTEAFF
TRBV7-5	-	-	TRBJ2-1	TGTGCCAGAAACCTAAGGACAGGGAGGAATGAGCAGTTCTTC	CARNLRTGRNEQFF
TRBV7-3	-	-	TRBJ2-3	TGTGCCAGCAGCTTATATGGGAAGGGCGGGTATTTT	CASSLYGKGGYF
TRBV10-1	-	-	TRBJ1-1	TGCGCCAGCAGTGCTTCGGGACCTGGGAACACTGAAGCTTTCTTT	CASSASGPGNTEAFF
TRBV19	-	-	TRBJ2-7	TGTGCCAGTAGTAAACACCGGGACGGAACCTACGAGCAGTACTTC	CASSKHRDGTYEQYF
TRBV28	-	-	TRBJ2-7	TGTGCCAGCAGTTTAACGGGGATCAACGAGCAGTACTTC	CASSLTGINEQYF
TRBV4-1	-	-	TRBJ2-7	TGCGCCAGCAGCCCACAGGGCAGGGCCTACGAGCAGTACTTC	CASSPQGRAYEQYF
TRBV5-1	TRBD2	-	TRBJ2-1	TGCGCCAGCAGCTTGACTAGCGGGCTATATTCGGGGGAGCAGTTCTTC	CASSLTSGLYSGEQFF
TRBV7-2	-	-	TRBJ1-2	TGTGCCAGCAGCTCTAGGACAGAGCGGTATGGCTACACCTTC	CASSSRTERYGYTF
TRBV19	TRBD1	once	TRBJ1-1	TGTGCCAGTCGGACAGGGGGAGTAGTGCCTGAAGCTTTCTTT	CASRTGGVVPEAFF
TRBV6-1	-	-	TRBJ2-1	TGTGCCAGCAGTTTACAGGGTTTCCCCCCGGGTGAGCAGTTCTTC	CASSLQGFPPGEQFF
TRBV7-7	-	-	TRBJ1-3	TGTGCTAGCAGCTCGGACATCCGAAACACCATATATTTT	CASSSDIRNTIYF
TRBV10-2	-	-	TRBJ1-1	TGCGCCAGCAGGGACCCCACAGGCACTGAAGCTTTCTTT	CASRDPTGTEAFF
TRBV23-1	-	-	TRBJ2-3	TGCGCCAGCAGTCAACCCAGCCAGGACGACAGGCCCACAGATACGCAGTATTTT	CASSQPSQDDRPTDTQYF
TRBV28	-	-	TRBJ2-5	TGTGCCAGCAATAGGAATCAAGAGACCCAGTACTTC	CASNRNQETQYF
TRBV4-3	-	-	TRBJ2-7	TGCGCCAGCAGCCAAGAAAGTTCCTACGAGCAGTACTTC	CASSQESSYEQYF
TRBV6-6	-	-	TRBJ2-5	TGTGCCAGCAGTTCGGACGCCTTTGGACTTCGAAGCACCCAGTACTTC	CASSSDAFGLRSTQYF
TRBV28	-	once	TRBJ2-7	TGTGCCAGCAGTTTACCTCGCCCCTCTGGGGAGCAGTACTTC	CASSLPRPSGEQYF
TRBV19	TRBD1	-	TRBJ1-2	TGTGCCAGTAGTTTCGGACAGGGGGCCAACTATGGCTACACCTTC	CASSFGQGANYGYTF
TRBV6-1	-	-	TRBJ2-7	TGTGCCAGCAGTGGACAGGACTCCTACGAGCAGTACTTC	CASSGQDSYEQYF
TRBV7-2	TRBD2	-	TRBJ2-1	TGTGCCAGCAGCTTGCTAGCGGGGAGGGATGAGCAGTTCTTC	CASSLLAGRDEQFF
TRBV5-4	-	-	TRBJ2-1	TGTGCCAGCAGCTTTCAAAGAGGCGGGAACAATGAGCAGTTCTTC	CASSFQRGGNNEQFF
TRBV6-6	TRBD1	-	TRBJ1-5	TGTGCCAGCAGTTACGGGACAGGGGGCGGCTTCCAGCCCCAGCATTTT	CASSYGTGGGFQPQHF
TRBV15	TRBD1	-	TRBJ1-6	TGTGCCACCAGCAGTACCGCCGGGACAGAGAGGTCACCCCTCCACTTT	CATSSTAGTERSPLHF
TRBV27	TRBD1	few	TRBJ1-5	TGTGCCAGCAGCAGGGGACAGGGGAGCAATCAGCCCCAGCATTTT	CASSRGQGSNQPQHF
TRBV30	-	-	TRBJ1-6	TGTGCCTGGAGTGGAGGACGGACAGTGGGGGCCCCCCTCCACTTT	CAWSGGRTVGAPLHF
TRBV5-8	-	-	TRBJ1-1	TGTGCCAGCAGATTGGTGTACAGGGCGAACACTGAAGCTTTCTTT	CASRLVYRANTEAFF
TRBV30	-	once	TRBJ1-3	TGTGCCTGGAGTGTCGGCGGGACTGGAAACACCATATATTTT	CAWSVGGTGNTIYF
TRBV5-4	-	-	TRBJ1-1	TGTGCCAGCAGCCCACGAGGGGGGGAGGTCACTGAAGCTTTCTTT	CASSPRGGEVTEAFF
TRBV2	TRBD2	-	TRBJ2-7	TGTGCCAGCATCCCGGGACTAGCGGGAGGCGAGCAGTACTTC	CASIPGLAGGEQYF
TRBV5-1	-	-	TRBJ2-7	TGCGCCAGCAGCGCCGGGACCCCCTACGAGCAGTACTTC	CASSAGTPYEQYF
TRBV27	-	-	TRBJ2-6	TGTGCCAGCAGTTTGAGCGGACGCTCTGGGGCCAACGTCCTGACTTTC	CASSLSGRSGANVLTF
TRBV6-5	TRBD2	-	TRBJ2-5	TGTGCCAGCGGTGGCGGGAGGGCCCAAGAGACCCAGTACTTC	CASGGGRAQETQYF
TRBV7-9	TRBD1	-	TRBJ2-7	TGTGCCAGCAGCTCCACGGACAGGCAACTCGACTACGAGCAGTACTTC	CASSSTDRQLDYEQYF